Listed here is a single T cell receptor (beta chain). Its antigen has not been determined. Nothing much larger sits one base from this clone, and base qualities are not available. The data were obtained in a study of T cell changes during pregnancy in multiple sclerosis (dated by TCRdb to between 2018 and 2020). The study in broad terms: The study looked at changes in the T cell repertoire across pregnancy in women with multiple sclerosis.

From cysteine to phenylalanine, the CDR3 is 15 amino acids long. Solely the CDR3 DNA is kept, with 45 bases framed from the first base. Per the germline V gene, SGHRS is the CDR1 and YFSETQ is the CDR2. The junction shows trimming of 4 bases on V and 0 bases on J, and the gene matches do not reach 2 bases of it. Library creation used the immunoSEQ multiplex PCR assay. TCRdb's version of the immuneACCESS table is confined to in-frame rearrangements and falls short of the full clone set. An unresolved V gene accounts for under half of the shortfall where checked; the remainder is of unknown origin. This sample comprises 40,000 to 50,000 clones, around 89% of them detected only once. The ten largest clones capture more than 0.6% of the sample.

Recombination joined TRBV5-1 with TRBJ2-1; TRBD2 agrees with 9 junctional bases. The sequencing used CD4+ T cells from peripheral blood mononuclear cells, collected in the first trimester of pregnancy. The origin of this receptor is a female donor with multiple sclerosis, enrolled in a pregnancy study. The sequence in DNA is TGCGCCAGCAGCGGGGGACTAGCCTCCTACAATGAGCAGTTCTTC. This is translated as CASSGGLASYNEQFF. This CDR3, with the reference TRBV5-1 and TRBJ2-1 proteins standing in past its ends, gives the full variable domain KAGVTQTPRYLIKTRGQQVTLSCSPISGHRSVSWYQQTPGQGLQFLFEYFSETQRNKGNFPGRFSGRQFSNSRSEMNVSTLELGDSALYLCASSGGLASYNEQFFGPGTRLTVL.